This is a list of T cell receptor beta chains from one sample in a study of human T cells and chemical hapten exposure. MiXCR, run by TCRdb on the RACE reads, gives a single entry per CDR3 protein. The table has under 130,000 distinct CDR3 sequences, about 11% seen once; the top ten hold roughly 3.5%. The sample here was whole blood, taken in connection with sensitization to the hapten diphenylcyclopropenone (DPC). The receptors shown here come from a woman in her 40s with alopecia areata. Some clones in this sample may be carry-over from other donors' samples. Both conserved end residues are part of each CDR3. Each record gives: V gene, clone size, J gene, D gene, CDR3 protein, CDR3 DNA. The D gene is left open where the match is weak. Clone size appears in some rows only: once, few, many, or a class for an expanded clone.

V gene: TRBV18
clone size: few
J gene: TRBJ1-6
D gene: .
CDR3 protein: CASSPLDSSSYNSPLHF
CDR3 DNA: TGTGCCAGCTCACCTCTGGACAGTAGCTCCTATAATTCACCCCTCCACTTT

V gene: TRBV5-4
clone size: few
J gene: TRBJ2-7
D gene: TRBD1
CDR3 protein: CASSRGQASYEQYF
CDR3 DNA: TGTGCCAGCAGCCGCGGACAGGCCTCCTACGAGCAGTACTTC

V gene: TRBV29-1
clone size: .
J gene: TRBJ1-1
D gene: .
CDR3 protein: CSGIQGGTEAFF
CDR3 DNA: TGCAGCGGGATACAGGGAGGTACTGAAGCTTTCTTT

V gene: TRBV29-1
clone size: .
J gene: TRBJ2-1
D gene: TRBD2
CDR3 protein: CSVKPGLAGAREQFF
CDR3 DNA: TGCAGCGTTAAACCGGGACTAGCGGGAGCTCGGGAGCAGTTCTTC

V gene: TRBV11-2
clone size: many
J gene: TRBJ1-2
D gene: .
CDR3 protein: CASSLERINYGYTF
CDR3 DNA: TGTGCCAGCAGCTTAGAGCGGATTAACTATGGCTACACCTTC

V gene: TRBV4-3
clone size: many
J gene: TRBJ2-3
D gene: TRBD2
CDR3 protein: CASSQDGAGGTDTQYF
CDR3 DNA: TGCGCCAGCAGCCAAGATGGAGCGGGGGGGACAGATACGCAGTATTTT

V gene: TRBV6-6
clone size: few
J gene: TRBJ2-7
D gene: TRBD2
CDR3 protein: CASSPPGASGAVPQYF
CDR3 DNA: TGTGCCAGCAGTCCTCCCGGGGCTAGCGGGGCGGTCCCGCAGTACTTC

V gene: TRBV10-3
clone size: many
J gene: TRBJ2-1
D gene: .
CDR3 protein: CAISEVLEGTIFF
CDR3 DNA: TGTGCCATCAGTGAGGTCCTAGAGGGGACAATCTTCTTC

V gene: TRBV27
clone size: many
J gene: TRBJ2-1
D gene: TRBD1
CDR3 protein: CASGTGYNEQFF
CDR3 DNA: TGTGCCAGCGGGACAGGGTACAATGAGCAGTTCTTC

V gene: TRBV20-1
clone size: .
J gene: TRBJ2-3
D gene: .
CDR3 protein: CSAYGVTSTDTQYF
CDR3 DNA: TGCAGTGCGTATGGAGTCACAAGCACAGATACGCAGTATTTT

V gene: TRBV27
clone size: few
J gene: TRBJ1-2
D gene: .
CDR3 protein: CASSLVSRAGGYTF
CDR3 DNA: TGTGCCAGCAGTTTAGTTTCCAGGGCGGGCGGCTACACCTTC

V gene: TRBV19
clone size: .
J gene: TRBJ2-5
D gene: .
CDR3 protein: CASSSWALEGETQYF
CDR3 DNA: TGTGCCAGTAGTTCCTGGGCCCTCGAGGGAGAGACCCAGTACTTC

V gene: TRBV20-1
clone size: many
J gene: TRBJ2-6
D gene: .
CDR3 protein: CSARDLLGANVLTF
CDR3 DNA: TGCAGTGCTAGAGATCTGTTAGGGGCCAACGTCCTGACTTTC

V gene: TRBV4-1
clone size: many
J gene: TRBJ1-1
D gene: .
CDR3 protein: CASSVRGPLRTEAFF
CDR3 DNA: TGCGCCAGCAGCGTACGGGGACCCCTGAGAACTGAAGCTTTCTTT

V gene: TRBV20-1
clone size: many
J gene: TRBJ2-1
D gene: TRBD2
CDR3 protein: CSAISGVRVGEQFF
CDR3 DNA: TGCAGTGCTATTAGCGGGGTAAGGGTCGGTGAGCAGTTCTTC

V gene: TRBV27
clone size: many
J gene: TRBJ1-6
D gene: .
CDR3 protein: CASRSFLRSPLHF
CDR3 DNA: TGTGCCAGCAGGTCGTTTTTGAGATCACCCCTCCACTTT

V gene: TRBV6-5
clone size: many
J gene: TRBJ1-4
D gene: .
CDR3 protein: CASSYSGGSNEKLFF
CDR3 DNA: TGTGCCAGCAGTTACTCGGGGGGTAGTAATGAAAAACTGTTTTTT

V gene: TRBV6-5
clone size: many
J gene: TRBJ2-2
D gene: .
CDR3 protein: CASSYRQEGTGELFF
CDR3 DNA: TGTGCCAGCAGTTACCGACAGGAGGGCACCGGGGAGCTGTTTTTT

V gene: TRBV12-3/TRBV12-4
clone size: many
J gene: TRBJ1-6
D gene: TRBD1
CDR3 protein: CASSIRTGSNSPLHF
CDR3 DNA: TGTGCCAGCAGCATACGGACAGGGAGTAATTCACCCCTCCACTTT

V gene: TRBV27
clone size: many
J gene: TRBJ1-2
D gene: TRBD1
CDR3 protein: CASSRQGPYGYTF
CDR3 DNA: TGTGCCAGCAGCCGACAGGGGCCCTATGGCTACACCTTC

V gene: TRBV29-1
clone size: few
J gene: TRBJ2-7
D gene: .
CDR3 protein: CSVAPGTYEQYF
CDR3 DNA: TGCAGCGTTGCCCCCGGGACCTACGAGCAGTACTTC

V gene: TRBV6-5
clone size: many
J gene: TRBJ2-2
D gene: .
CDR3 protein: CASVNARRTGELFF
CDR3 DNA: TGTGCCAGCGTTAATGCCCGGAGGACCGGGGAGCTGTTTTTT

V gene: TRBV4-3
clone size: many
J gene: TRBJ2-3
D gene: .
CDR3 protein: CASSQAGADTQYF
CDR3 DNA: TGCGCCAGCAGCCAAGCGGGGGCAGATACGCAGTATTTT

V gene: TRBV7-2
clone size: many
J gene: TRBJ2-3
D gene: TRBD1
CDR3 protein: CASSLDRAKIAQYF
CDR3 DNA: TGTGCCAGCAGCTTGGACAGGGCCAAGATCGCGCAGTATTTT

V gene: TRBV7-2
clone size: many
J gene: TRBJ2-3
D gene: TRBD2
CDR3 protein: CASSLLAGGITDTQYF
CDR3 DNA: TGTGCCAGCAGCCTTCTAGCGGGGGGTATCACAGATACGCAGTATTTT

V gene: TRBV28
clone size: many
J gene: TRBJ1-5
D gene: .
CDR3 protein: CASSPSNQPQHF
CDR3 DNA: TGTGCCAGCAGCCCGAGCAATCAGCCCCAGCATTTT

V gene: TRBV3-1
clone size: many
J gene: TRBJ2-1
D gene: .
CDR3 protein: CASGAYNEQFF
CDR3 DNA: TGTGCCAGCGGCGCCTACAATGAGCAGTTCTTC

V gene: TRBV19
clone size: .
J gene: TRBJ1-2
D gene: .
CDR3 protein: CASSHQGEYGYTF
CDR3 DNA: TGTGCCAGTAGCCACCAGGGAGAGTATGGCTACACCTTC

V gene: TRBV18
clone size: .
J gene: TRBJ2-2
D gene: .
CDR3 protein: CASSPSRGETGELFF
CDR3 DNA: TGTGCCAGCTCACCATCACGAGGGGAAACCGGGGAGCTGTTTTTT

V gene: TRBV5-6
clone size: many
J gene: TRBJ1-6
D gene: .
CDR3 protein: CASSPGQYNSPLHF
CDR3 DNA: TGTGCCAGCAGCCCAGGACAGTATAATTCACCCCTCCACTTT

V gene: TRBV20-1
clone size: .
J gene: TRBJ2-1
D gene: .
CDR3 protein: CSARFPPGYNEQFF
CDR3 DNA: TGCAGTGCTAGATTCCCCCCTGGATACAATGAGCAGTTCTTC

V gene: TRBV10-3
clone size: many
J gene: TRBJ1-2
D gene: TRBD1
CDR3 protein: CAISEAGTGPNYGYTF
CDR3 DNA: TGTGCCATCAGTGAGGCTGGGACAGGGCCTAACTATGGCTACACCTTC

V gene: TRBV7-2
clone size: few
J gene: TRBJ2-1
D gene: .
CDR3 protein: CASKGGGSSYNEQFF
CDR3 DNA: TGTGCCTCCAAGGGGGGTGGGAGCTCCTACAATGAGCAGTTCTTC

V gene: TRBV29-1
clone size: .
J gene: TRBJ2-7
D gene: .
CDR3 protein: CSGRRGGYEQYF
CDR3 DNA: TGCAGCGGCCGCAGGGGGGGCTACGAGCAGTACTTC

V gene: TRBV7-2
clone size: .
J gene: TRBJ2-1
D gene: .
CDR3 protein: CASSPEANYNEQFF
CDR3 DNA: TGTGCCAGCAGCCCTGAGGCTAATTACAATGAGCAGTTCTTC

V gene: TRBV5-6
clone size: .
J gene: TRBJ1-1
D gene: .
CDR3 protein: CASSAIRMMNTEAFF
CDR3 DNA: TGTGCCAGCAGCGCCATTCGGATGATGAACACTGAAGCTTTCTTT

V gene: TRBV6-1
clone size: many
J gene: TRBJ2-6
D gene: .
CDR3 protein: CASSEAPGTGANVLTF
CDR3 DNA: TGTGCCAGCAGTGAAGCCCCCGGGACTGGGGCCAACGTCCTGACTTTC

V gene: TRBV9
clone size: few
J gene: TRBJ1-2
D gene: .
CDR3 protein: CASSVANGYYGYTF
CDR3 DNA: TGTGCCAGCAGCGTAGCCAACGGATACTATGGCTACACCTTC

V gene: TRBV9
clone size: .
J gene: TRBJ1-5
D gene: TRBD1
CDR3 protein: CASSPGTGGNNQPQHF
CDR3 DNA: TGTGCCAGCAGCCCGGGGACAGGGGGCAACAATCAGCCCCAGCATTTT

V gene: TRBV20-1
clone size: .
J gene: TRBJ2-1
D gene: .
CDR3 protein: CSAKAVNSYNEQFF
CDR3 DNA: TGCAGTGCTAAAGCGGTAAACTCCTACAATGAGCAGTTCTTC

V gene: TRBV29-1
clone size: many
J gene: TRBJ1-1
D gene: .
CDR3 protein: CSVEGGGRTEAFF
CDR3 DNA: TGCAGCGTTGAAGGGGGAGGTAGGACTGAAGCTTTCTTT

V gene: TRBV5-4
clone size: many
J gene: TRBJ2-2
D gene: .
CDR3 protein: CASSLAGLAGSTGELFF
CDR3 DNA: TGTGCCAGCAGCTTGGCCGGGCTAGCCGGATCCACCGGGGAGCTGTTTTTT

V gene: TRBV11-3
clone size: few
J gene: TRBJ2-1
D gene: .
CDR3 protein: CASSLETDEQFF
CDR3 DNA: TGTGCCAGCAGCTTAGAGACCGATGAGCAGTTCTTC

V gene: TRBV28
clone size: many
J gene: TRBJ1-2
D gene: .
CDR3 protein: CASSPTENYGYTF
CDR3 DNA: TGTGCCAGCAGCCCGACAGAGAACTATGGCTACACCTTC

V gene: TRBV5-5
clone size: many
J gene: TRBJ2-1
D gene: .
CDR3 protein: CASSLALHSSYNEQFF
CDR3 DNA: TGTGCCAGCAGCTTGGCCCTGCACAGCTCCTACAATGAGCAGTTCTTC

V gene: TRBV6-5
clone size: .
J gene: TRBJ2-3
D gene: .
CDR3 protein: CASRRLWKDTQYF
CDR3 DNA: TGTGCCAGCAGACGATTATGGAAGGATACGCAGTATTTT

V gene: TRBV6-6
clone size: many
J gene: TRBJ2-7
D gene: .
CDR3 protein: CASSYKGVNDEQYF
CDR3 DNA: TGTGCCAGCAGTTACAAAGGGGTTAACGACGAGCAGTACTTC

V gene: TRBV12-3/TRBV12-4
clone size: few
J gene: TRBJ1-4
D gene: .
CDR3 protein: CASSPTSGRNEKLFF
CDR3 DNA: TGTGCCAGCAGCCCAACCTCCGGGCGCAATGAAAAACTGTTTTTT

V gene: TRBV6-2/TRBV6-3
clone size: many
J gene: TRBJ2-7
D gene: .
CDR3 protein: CASSYSRDTGSYEQYF
CDR3 DNA: TGTGCCAGCAGTTACTCGCGGGACACCGGCTCCTACGAGCAGTACTTC

V gene: TRBV4-3
clone size: .
J gene: TRBJ2-7
D gene: .
CDR3 protein: CASSQEEGSGYEQYF
CDR3 DNA: TGCGCCAGCAGCCAAGAGGAGGGTTCGGGCTACGAGCAGTACTTC

V gene: TRBV10-3
clone size: many
J gene: TRBJ2-1
D gene: .
CDR3 protein: CAISEIAPSSYNEQFF
CDR3 DNA: TGTGCCATCAGTGAAATAGCGCCCAGCTCCTACAATGAGCAGTTCTTC

V gene: TRBV28
clone size: few
J gene: TRBJ1-6
D gene: .
CDR3 protein: CASHIVNSPLHF
CDR3 DNA: TGTGCCAGCCACATAGTCAATTCACCCCTCCACTTT

V gene: TRBV19
clone size: many
J gene: TRBJ2-7
D gene: TRBD1
CDR3 protein: CASSGTAFYEQYF
CDR3 DNA: TGTGCCAGTAGTGGGACAGCCTTCTACGAGCAGTACTTC

V gene: TRBV2
clone size: many
J gene: TRBJ2-3
D gene: .
CDR3 protein: CASSETTLTDTQYF
CDR3 DNA: TGTGCCAGCAGTGAAACAACCCTCACAGATACGCAGTATTTT

V gene: TRBV4-3
clone size: few
J gene: TRBJ2-1
D gene: .
CDR3 protein: CASSQDYGSWNEQFF
CDR3 DNA: TGCGCCAGCAGCCAAGATTACGGGAGTTGGAATGAGCAGTTCTTC